The rows below give T cell receptor beta chains drawn from one sample of a study of technical replicates of blood from several donors. Clones were read by immunoSEQ multiplex PCR, and TCRdb kept only the in-frame ones, dropping some. The sample lists tens of thousands of clones, about 96% occurring once. Source material: T cells isolated from PBMCs. These TCRs come from a human donor in good health. Both conserved end residues are part of each CDR3.

>17|TRBV27|TRBJ1-5
CASSFGGGAYSNQPQHF
>16|TRBV6-5|TRBJ1-5
CASSSSLKNSNQPQHF
>16|TRBV30|TRBJ2-2
CAWRHNKRETTGELFF
>14|TRBV2|TRBJ2-7
CASRRQGEYYEQYF
>16|TRBV7-8|TRBJ2-7
CASSPERVAGAYEQYF
>14|TRBV4-3|TRBJ1-1
CASSDWTGPTEAFF
>15|TRBV6-5|TRBJ2-7
CASSYSTGSPYEQYF
>14|TRBV19|TRBJ1-1
CASGPQGASTEAFF
>15|TRBV30|TRBJ2-6
CAWSSDSSGANVLTF
>18|TRBV4-2|TRBJ2-3
CASSQDGRLAALTDTQYF
>16|TRBV6-5|TRBJ2-7
CASSYWGTSGYYEQYF
>15|TRBV5-5|TRBJ2-5
CASSNYLAGEETQYF
>21|TRBV4-1|TRBJ2-2
CASSQAGRTSAPVANTGELFF